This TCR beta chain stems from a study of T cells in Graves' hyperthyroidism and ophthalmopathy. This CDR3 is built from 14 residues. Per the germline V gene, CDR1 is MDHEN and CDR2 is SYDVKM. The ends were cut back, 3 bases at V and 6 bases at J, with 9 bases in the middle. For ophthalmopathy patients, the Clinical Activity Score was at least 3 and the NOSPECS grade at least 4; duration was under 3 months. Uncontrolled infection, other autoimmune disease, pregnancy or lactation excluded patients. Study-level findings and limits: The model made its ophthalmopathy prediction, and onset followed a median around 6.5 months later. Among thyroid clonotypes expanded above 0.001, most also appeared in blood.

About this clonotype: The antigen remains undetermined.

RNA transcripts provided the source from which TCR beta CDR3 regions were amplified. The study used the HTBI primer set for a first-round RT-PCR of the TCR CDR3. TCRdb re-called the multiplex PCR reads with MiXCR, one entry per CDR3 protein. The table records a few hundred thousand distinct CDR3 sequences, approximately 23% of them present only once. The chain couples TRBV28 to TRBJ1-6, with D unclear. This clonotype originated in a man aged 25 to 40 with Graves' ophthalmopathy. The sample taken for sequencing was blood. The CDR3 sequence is CASSLWSFNSPLHF. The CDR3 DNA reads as TGTGCCAGCAGTTTGTGGAGTTTTAATTCACCCCTCCACTTT. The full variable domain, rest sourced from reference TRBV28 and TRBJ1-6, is DVKVTQSSRYLVKRTGEKVFLECVQDMDHENMFWYRQDPGLGLRLIYFSYDVKMKEKGDIPEGYSVSREKKERFSLILESASTNQTSMYLCASSLWSFNSPLHFGNGTRLTVT.